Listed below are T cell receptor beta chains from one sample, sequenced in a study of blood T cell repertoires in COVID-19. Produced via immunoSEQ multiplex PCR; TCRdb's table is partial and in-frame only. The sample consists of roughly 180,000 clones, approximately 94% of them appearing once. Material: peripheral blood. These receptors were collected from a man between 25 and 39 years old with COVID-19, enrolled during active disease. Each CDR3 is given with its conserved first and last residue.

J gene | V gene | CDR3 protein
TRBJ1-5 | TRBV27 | CASSLLARSNQPQHF
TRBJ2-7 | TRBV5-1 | CASSPGGGVLYEQYF
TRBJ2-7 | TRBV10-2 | CAGGDREVFYEQYF
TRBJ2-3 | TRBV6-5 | CASRTGPATDTQYF
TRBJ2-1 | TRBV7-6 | CASSIGTPSYNEQFF
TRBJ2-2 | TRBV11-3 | CASRSRVTGELFF
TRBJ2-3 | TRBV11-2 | CASSSNTGSPDTQYF
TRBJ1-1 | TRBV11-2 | CASSLVSENTEAFF
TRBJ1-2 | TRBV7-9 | CAVGRDSYGYTF
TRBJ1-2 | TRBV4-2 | CASSPGTGEYGYTF
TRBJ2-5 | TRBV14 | CASSPLAGDHQETQYF
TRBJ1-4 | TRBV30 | CAWRSPGSLEKLFF
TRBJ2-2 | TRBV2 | CASSVARVSGELFF
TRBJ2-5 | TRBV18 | CASSPTGSGGTQETQYF
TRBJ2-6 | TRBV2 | CASSGSGGASGANVLTF
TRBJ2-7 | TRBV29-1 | CSVVPSSGTSYEQYF
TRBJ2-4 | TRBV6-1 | CASSGRTGRGESKNIQYF
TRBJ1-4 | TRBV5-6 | CASSLGTGREKLFF
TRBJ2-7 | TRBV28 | CASTRAGMSEQYF
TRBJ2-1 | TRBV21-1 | CASSKPHVRGGRRNEQFF
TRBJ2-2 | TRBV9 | CASSPRTRYFSGELFF
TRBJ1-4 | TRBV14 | CASSLLSASDSTNEKLFF
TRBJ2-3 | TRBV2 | CASSARDTTDTQYF
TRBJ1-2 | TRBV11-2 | CASSLERASKGYTF
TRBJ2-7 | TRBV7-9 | CASSLGQGVREQYF
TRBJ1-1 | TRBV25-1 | CASRIETGTEAFF
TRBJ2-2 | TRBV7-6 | CASSEGWGHHSNTGELFF
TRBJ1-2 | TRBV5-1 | CASRRENYGYTF
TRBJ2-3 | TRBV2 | CASSLPGLAGGGTDTQYF
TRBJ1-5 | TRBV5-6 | CASSLAQGLNQPQHF
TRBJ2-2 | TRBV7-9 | CASSLGQDHTGELFF
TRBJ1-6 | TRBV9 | CASSGGTGGNSPLHF
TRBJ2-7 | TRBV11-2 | CASSGDRRSSYEQYF
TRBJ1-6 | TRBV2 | CASSRGVNSPLHF
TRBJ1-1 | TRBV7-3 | CASSTGQGNTEAFF
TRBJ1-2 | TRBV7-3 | CASSTDIGPGGFDGYTF
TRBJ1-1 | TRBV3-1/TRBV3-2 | CASTRGQGNTEAFF
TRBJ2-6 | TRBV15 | CATMKGARGANVLTF
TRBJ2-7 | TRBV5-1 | CASRRGTGSLLIDEQYF
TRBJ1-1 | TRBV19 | CASSLGDSENTEAFF
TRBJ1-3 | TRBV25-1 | CASSEHSGNTIYF
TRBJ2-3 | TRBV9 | CASSVGDSGGTDTQYF
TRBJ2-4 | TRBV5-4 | CASSLGQGDQNIQYF
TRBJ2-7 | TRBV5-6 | CASSLTYRQGVKSREQYF
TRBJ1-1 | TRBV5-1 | CASSLVGRGDTEAFF
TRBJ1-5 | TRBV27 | CATRQPDSIQFYQPQHF
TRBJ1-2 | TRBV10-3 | CAIRGTGIPYGYTF
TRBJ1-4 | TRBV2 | CASSEMVAGELFF
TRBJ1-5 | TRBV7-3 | CASSLTTGSPQHF
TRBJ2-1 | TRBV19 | CASSIQGQGVWNEQFF
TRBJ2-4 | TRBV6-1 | CASSEQGRVIQYF
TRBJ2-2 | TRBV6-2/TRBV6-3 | CASSFLNTGELFF
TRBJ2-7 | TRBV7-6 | CASSLGDMSSYEQYF